This T cell receptor (beta chain) was profiled in a study of blood T cell repertoires in COVID-19. This CDR3 has 17 amino acids. The V gene end was trimmed by 1 base and the J gene end by 9 bases; junction bases not matched to a gene: 12. Germline V CDR1 and CDR2: SGHTA, FQGNSA. Clones were sequenced by immunoSEQ multiplex PCR, and TCRdb holds only the in-frame ones, with some missing. The data contain roughly 140,000 clones, around 84% of them singletons. This TCR came from a man aged 50 to 60 who had recovered from COVID-19. This sequence joins TRBV7-2 and TRBJ2-1, with 10 bases aligning to TRBD1. Material: PBMCs or T cells enriched from blood (not recorded which). CDR3 in DNA: TGTGCCAGCAGCTTAGAAGGGACAGGGGTTTGGAGAGGTGAGCAGTTCTTC. Translation: CASSLEGTGVWRGEQFF.